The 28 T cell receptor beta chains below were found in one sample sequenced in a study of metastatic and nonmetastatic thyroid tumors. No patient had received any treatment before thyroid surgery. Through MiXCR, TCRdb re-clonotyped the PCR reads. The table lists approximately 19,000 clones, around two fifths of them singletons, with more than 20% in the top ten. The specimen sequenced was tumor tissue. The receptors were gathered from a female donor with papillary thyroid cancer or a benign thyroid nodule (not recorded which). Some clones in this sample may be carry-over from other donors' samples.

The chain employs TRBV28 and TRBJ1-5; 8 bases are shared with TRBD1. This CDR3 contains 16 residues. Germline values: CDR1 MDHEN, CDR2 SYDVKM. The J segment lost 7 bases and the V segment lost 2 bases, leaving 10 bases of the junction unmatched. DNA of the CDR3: TGTGCCAGCAGTTTAGCAGGGGGCGGGTTGGAACAGCCCCAGCATTTT. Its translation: CASSLAGGGLEQPQHF.

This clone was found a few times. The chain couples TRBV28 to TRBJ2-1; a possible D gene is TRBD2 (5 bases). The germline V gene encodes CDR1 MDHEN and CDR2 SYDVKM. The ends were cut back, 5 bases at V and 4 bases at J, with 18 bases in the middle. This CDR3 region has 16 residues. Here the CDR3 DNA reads TGTGCCAGCAGTGGACTTACTACAGTTCTTTACAATGAGCAGTTCTTC. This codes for CASSGLTTVLYNEQFF.

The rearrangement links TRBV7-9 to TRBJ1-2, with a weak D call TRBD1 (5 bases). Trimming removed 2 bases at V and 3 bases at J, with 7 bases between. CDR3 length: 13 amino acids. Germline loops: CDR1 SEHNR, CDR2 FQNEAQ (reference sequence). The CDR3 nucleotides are TGTGCCAGCAGCTTATCACAGGACTATGGCTACACCTTC. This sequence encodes CASSLSQDYGYTF.

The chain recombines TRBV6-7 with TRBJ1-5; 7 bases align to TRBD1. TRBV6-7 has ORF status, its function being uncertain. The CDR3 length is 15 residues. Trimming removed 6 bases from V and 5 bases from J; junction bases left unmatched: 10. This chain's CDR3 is CASSPRGVADQPQHF. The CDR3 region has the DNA TGTGCCAGCAGCCCCAGGGGGGTTGCCGATCAGCCCCAGCATTTT.

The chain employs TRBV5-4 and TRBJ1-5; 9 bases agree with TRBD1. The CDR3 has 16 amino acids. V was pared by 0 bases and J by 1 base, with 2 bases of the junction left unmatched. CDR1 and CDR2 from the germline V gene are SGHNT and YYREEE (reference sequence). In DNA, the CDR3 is TGTGCCAGCAGCTTGGGGGGACAGGGAAGCAATCAGCCCCAGCATTTT. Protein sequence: CASSLGGQGSNQPQHF.

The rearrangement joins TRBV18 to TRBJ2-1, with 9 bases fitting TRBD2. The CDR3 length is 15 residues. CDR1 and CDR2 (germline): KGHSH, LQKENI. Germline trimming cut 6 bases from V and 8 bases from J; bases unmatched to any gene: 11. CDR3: CASSLLAGPGDEQFF. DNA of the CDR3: TGTGCCAGCTCTTTACTAGCGGGTCCCGGCGATGAGCAGTTCTTC.

Written as DNA, the CDR3 is TGTGCCAGCAGTGAAGGTCGTGTGGGACATAGGCCTAGCAATCAGCCCCAGCATTTT. Protein product: CASSEGRVGHRPSNQPQHF. The V call is TRBV2, the J call TRBJ1-5, with D possibly TRBD1 on 6 matching bases. Trimming left V 1 base short and J 0 bases short, with 19 bases between. In germline, CDR1 is SNHLY, CDR2 FYNNEI. CDR3 length: 19 amino acids.

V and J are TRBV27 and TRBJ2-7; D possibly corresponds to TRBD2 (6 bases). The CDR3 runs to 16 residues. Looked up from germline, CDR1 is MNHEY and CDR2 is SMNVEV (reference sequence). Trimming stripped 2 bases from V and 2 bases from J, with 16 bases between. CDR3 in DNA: TGTGCCAGCAGTTTAGGGATAGCGGCAGCGGCCTACGAGCAGTACTTC. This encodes CASSLGIAAAAYEQYF.

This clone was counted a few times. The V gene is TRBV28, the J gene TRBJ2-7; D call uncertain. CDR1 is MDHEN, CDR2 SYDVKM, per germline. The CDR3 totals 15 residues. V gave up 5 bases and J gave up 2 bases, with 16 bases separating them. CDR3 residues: CASSPRPAGAYEQYF. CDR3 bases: TGTGCCAGCAGTCCCCGCCCGGCAGGAGCCTACGAGCAGTACTTC. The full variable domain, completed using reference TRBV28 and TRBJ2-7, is DVKVTQSSRYLVKRTGEKVFLECVQDMDHENMFWYRQDPGLGLRLIYFSYDVKMKEKGDIPEGYSVSREKKERFSLILESASTNQTSMYLCASSPRPAGAYEQYFGPGTRLTVT.

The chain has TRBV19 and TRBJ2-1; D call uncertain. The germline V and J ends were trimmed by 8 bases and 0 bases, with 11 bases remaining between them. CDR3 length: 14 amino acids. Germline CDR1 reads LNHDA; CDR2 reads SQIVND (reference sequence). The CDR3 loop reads CASSLGISYNEQFF. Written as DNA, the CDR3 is TGTGCCAGTTCCCTCGGAATCTCCTACAATGAGCAGTTCTTC.

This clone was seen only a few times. CDR3 amino acids: CASSEEVGYEQYF. DNA for the CDR3: TGTGCCAGCAGTGAAGAGGTCGGTTACGAGCAGTACTTC. This chain links TRBV6-1 with TRBJ2-7; the D is unclear. V was clipped by 1 base and J by 4 bases, with 8 bases between them. The V gene's germline CDR1 is MNHNS and CDR2 SASEGT. The CDR3 extends over 13 amino acids.

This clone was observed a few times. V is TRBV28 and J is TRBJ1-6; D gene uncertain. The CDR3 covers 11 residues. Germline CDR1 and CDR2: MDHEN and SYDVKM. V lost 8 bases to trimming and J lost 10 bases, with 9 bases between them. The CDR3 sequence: CASGSLSPLHF. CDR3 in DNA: TGTGCCAGCGGTTCTTTATCACCCCTCCACTTT.

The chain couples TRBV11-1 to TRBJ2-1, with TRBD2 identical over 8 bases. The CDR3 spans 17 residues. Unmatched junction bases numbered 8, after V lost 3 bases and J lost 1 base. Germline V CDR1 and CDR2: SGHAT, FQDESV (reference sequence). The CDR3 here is CASSFGTGTSSYNEQFF. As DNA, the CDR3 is TGTGCCAGCAGCTTTGGTACCGGGACTAGTTCCTACAATGAGCAGTTCTTC. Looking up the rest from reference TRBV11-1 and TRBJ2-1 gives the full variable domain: EAEVAQSPRYKITEKSQAVAFWCDPISGHATLYWYRQILGQGPELLVQFQDESVVDDSQLPKDRFSAERLKGVDSTLKIQPAELGDSAMYLCASSFGTGTSSYNEQFFGPGTRLTVL.

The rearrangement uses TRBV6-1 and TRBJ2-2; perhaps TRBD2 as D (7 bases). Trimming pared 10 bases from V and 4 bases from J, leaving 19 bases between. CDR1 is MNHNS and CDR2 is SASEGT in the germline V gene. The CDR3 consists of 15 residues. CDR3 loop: CATSAGDTSTGELFF. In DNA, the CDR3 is TGTGCCACCTCTGCGGGGGACACTAGCACCGGGGAGCTGTTTTTT.

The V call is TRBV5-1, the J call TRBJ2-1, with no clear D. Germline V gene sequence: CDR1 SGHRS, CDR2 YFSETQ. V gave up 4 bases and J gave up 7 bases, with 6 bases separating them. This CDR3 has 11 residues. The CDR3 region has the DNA TGCGCCAGCAGCCTACGGAATGAGCAGTTCTTC. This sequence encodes CASSLRNEQFF.

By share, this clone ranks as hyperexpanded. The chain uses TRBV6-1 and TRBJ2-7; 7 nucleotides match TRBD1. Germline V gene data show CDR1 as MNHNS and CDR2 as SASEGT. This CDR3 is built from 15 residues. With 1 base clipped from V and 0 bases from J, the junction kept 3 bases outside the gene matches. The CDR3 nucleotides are TGTGCCAGCAGTGAAGAGGGGGCCGCCTCCTACGAGCAGTACTTC. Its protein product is CASSEEGAASYEQYF.

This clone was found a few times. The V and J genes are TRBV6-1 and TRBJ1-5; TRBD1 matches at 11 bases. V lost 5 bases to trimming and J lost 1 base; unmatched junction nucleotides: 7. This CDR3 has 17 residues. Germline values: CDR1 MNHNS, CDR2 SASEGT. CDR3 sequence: CASSPGTGGTSNQPQHF. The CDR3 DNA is TGTGCCAGCAGTCCCGGGACAGGGGGTACAAGCAATCAGCCCCAGCATTTT.

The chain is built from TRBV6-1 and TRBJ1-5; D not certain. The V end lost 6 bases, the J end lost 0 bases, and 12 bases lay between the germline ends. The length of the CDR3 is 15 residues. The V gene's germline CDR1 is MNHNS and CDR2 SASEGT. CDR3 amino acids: CASSRVRDSNQPQHF. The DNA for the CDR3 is TGTGCCAGCAGCCGCGTCCGGGATAGCAATCAGCCCCAGCATTTT.

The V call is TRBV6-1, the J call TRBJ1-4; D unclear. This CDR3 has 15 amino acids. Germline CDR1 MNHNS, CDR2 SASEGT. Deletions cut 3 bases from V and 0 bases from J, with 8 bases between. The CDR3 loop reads CASSDHAATNEKLFF. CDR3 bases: TGTGCCAGCAGTGACCACGCTGCAACTAATGAAAAACTGTTTTTT.

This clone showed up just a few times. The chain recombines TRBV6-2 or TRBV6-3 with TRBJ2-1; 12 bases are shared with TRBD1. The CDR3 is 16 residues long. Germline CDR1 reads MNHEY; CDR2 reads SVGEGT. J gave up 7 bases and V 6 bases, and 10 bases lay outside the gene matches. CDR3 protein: CASSTIGTGGMNEQFF. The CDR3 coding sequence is TGTGCCAGCAGCACGATAGGGACAGGGGGCATGAATGAGCAGTTCTTC.

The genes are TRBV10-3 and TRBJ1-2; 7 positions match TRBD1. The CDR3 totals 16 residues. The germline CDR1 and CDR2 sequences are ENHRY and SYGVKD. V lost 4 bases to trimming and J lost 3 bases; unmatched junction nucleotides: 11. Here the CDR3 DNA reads TGTGCCATCAGTGGGCCCACAGGGGCCGGTTACTATGGCTACACCTTC. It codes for CAISGPTGAGYYGYTF.

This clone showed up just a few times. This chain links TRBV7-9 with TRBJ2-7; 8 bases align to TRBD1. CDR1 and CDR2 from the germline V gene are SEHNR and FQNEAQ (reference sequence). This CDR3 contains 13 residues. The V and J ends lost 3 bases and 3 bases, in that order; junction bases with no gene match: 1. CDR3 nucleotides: TGTGCCAGCAGCTTCACAGGGGGCTACGAGCAGTACTTC. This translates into CASSFTGGYEQYF. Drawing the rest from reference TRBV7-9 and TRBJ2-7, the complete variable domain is DTGVSQNPRHKITKRGQNVTFRCDPISEHNRLYWYRQTLGQGPEFLTYFQNEAQLEKSRLLSDRFSAERPKGSFSTLEIQRTEQGDSAMYLCASSFTGGYEQYFGPGTRLTVT.

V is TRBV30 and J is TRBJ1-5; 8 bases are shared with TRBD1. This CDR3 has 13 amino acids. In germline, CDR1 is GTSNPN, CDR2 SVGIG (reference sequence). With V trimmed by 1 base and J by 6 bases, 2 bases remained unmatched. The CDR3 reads CAWSGQGSQPQHF. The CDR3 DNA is TGTGCCTGGAGTGGACAGGGGAGTCAGCCCCAGCATTTT. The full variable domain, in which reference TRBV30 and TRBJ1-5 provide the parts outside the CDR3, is SQTIHQWPATLVQPVGSPLSLECTVEGTSNPNLYWYRQAAGRGLQLLFYSVGIGQISSEVPQNLSASRPQDRQFILSSKKLLLSDSGFYLCAWSGQGSQPQHFGDGTRLSIL.

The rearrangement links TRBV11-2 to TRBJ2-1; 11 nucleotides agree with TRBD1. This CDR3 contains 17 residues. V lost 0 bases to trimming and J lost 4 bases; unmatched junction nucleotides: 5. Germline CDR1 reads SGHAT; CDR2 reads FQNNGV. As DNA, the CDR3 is TGTGCCAGCAGCTTAGATCGGGGGACAGGGGGGTACAATGAGCAGTTCTTC. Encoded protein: CASSLDRGTGGYNEQFF.

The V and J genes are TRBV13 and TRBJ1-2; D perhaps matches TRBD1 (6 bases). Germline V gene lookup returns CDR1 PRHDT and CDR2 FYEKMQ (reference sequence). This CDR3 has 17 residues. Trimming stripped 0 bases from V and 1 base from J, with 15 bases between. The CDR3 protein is CASSLGPGAGDNYGYTF. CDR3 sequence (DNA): TGTGCCAGCAGCTTAGGGCCTGGGGCAGGGGATAACTATGGCTACACCTTC.

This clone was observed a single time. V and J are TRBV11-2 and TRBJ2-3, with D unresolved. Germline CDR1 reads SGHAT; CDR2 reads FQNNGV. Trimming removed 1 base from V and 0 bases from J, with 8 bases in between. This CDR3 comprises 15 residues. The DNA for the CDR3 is TGTGCCAGCAGCTTAGGACAAATTAGCACAGATACGCAGTATTTT. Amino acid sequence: CASSLGQISTDTQYF.

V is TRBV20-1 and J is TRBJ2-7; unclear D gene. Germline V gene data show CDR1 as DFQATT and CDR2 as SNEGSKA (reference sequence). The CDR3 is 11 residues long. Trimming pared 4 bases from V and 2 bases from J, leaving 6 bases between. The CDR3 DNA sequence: TGCAGTGCTAACCAAGCCTACGAGCAGTACTTC. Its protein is CSANQAYEQYF.

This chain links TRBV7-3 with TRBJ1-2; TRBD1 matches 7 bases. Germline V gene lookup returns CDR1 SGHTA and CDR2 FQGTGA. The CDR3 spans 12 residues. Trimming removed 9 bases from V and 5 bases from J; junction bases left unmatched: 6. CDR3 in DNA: TGTGCCAGAGGGGGCGCGAATTATGGCTACACCTTC. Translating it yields CARGGANYGYTF.